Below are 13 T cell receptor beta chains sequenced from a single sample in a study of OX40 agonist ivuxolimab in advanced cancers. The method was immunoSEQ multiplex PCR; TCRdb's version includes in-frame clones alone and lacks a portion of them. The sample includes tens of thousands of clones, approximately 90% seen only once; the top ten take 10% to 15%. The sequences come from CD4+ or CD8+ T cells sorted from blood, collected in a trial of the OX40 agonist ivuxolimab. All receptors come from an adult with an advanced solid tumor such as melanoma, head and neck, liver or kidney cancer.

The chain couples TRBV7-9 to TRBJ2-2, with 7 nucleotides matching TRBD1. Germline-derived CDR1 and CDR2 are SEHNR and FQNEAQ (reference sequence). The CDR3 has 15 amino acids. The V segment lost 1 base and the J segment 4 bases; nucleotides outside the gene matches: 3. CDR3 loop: CASSLVTGSTGELFF. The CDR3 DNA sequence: TGTGCCAGCAGCTTAGTGACAGGGAGCACCGGGGAGCTGTTTTTT.

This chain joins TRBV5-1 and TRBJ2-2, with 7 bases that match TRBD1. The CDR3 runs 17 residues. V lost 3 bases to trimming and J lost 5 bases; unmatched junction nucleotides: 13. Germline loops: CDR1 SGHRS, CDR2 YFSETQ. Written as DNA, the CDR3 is TGCGCCAGCAGCTCCCCCTGGTCGACAGGGAATACCGGGGAGCTGTTTTTT. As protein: CASSSPWSTGNTGELFF.

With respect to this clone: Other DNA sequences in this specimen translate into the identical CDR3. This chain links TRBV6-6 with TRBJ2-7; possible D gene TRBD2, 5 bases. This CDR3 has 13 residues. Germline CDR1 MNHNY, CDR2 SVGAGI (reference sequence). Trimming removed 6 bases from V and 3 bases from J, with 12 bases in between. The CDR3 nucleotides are TGTGCCAGCAGCCGGGATCCCCGCTACGAGCAGTACTTC. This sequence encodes CASSRDPRYEQYF.

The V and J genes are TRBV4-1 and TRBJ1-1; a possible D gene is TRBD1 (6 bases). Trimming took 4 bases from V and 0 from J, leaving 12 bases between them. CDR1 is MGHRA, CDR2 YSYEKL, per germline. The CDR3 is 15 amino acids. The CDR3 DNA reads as TGCGCCAGCAGCCGCGTGACAGGACTGAACACTGAAGCTTTCTTT. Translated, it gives CASSRVTGLNTEAFF.

CDR3 DNA sequence: TGTGCCAGCAGCTTAGGGGACAGGGCCCGTTACGAGCAGTACTTC. It yields the protein CASSLGDRARYEQYF. This rearrangement joins TRBV7-9 to TRBJ2-7, with 9 bases matching TRBD1. With V trimmed by 1 base and J by 4 bases, 5 bases remained unmatched. This CDR3 contains 15 residues. Germline CDR1 reads SEHNR; CDR2 reads FQNEAQ (reference sequence).

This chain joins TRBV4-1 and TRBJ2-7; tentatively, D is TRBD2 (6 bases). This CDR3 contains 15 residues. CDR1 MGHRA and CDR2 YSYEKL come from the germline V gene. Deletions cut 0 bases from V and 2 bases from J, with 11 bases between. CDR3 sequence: CASSQERGGAYEQYF. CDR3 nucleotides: TGCGCCAGCAGCCAAGAGCGGGGCGGGGCCTACGAGCAGTACTTC.

CDR3 loop: CASSSYLNTEAFF. CDR3 nucleotides: TGTGCCAGTAGTTCCTACCTGAACACTGAAGCTTTCTTT. The chain carries TRBV19 and TRBJ1-1; D gene uncertain. Per the germline V gene, CDR1 is LNHDA and CDR2 is SQIVND (reference sequence). The V and J ends lost 5 bases and 0 bases respectively, with 7 bases between them. The CDR3 runs 13 residues. Together with reference TRBV19 and TRBJ1-1, the CDR3 gives the full variable domain: DGGITQSPKYLFRKEGQNVTLSCEQNLNHDAMYWYRQDPGQGLRLIYYSQIVNDFQKGDIAEGYSVSREKKESFPLTVTSAQKNPTAFYLCASSSYLNTEAFFGQGTRLTVV.

CDR3 sequence: CASSHHLRRQFF. For the CDR3, the DNA is TGTGCCAGCAGTCACCACTTGCGTAGGCAGTTCTTC. The chain uses TRBV28 and TRBJ2-1; D call uncertain. CDR1 is MDHEN, CDR2 SYDVKM, per germline. The length of the CDR3 is 12 residues. V dropped 5 bases and J dropped 12 bases, with 14 bases sitting between them.

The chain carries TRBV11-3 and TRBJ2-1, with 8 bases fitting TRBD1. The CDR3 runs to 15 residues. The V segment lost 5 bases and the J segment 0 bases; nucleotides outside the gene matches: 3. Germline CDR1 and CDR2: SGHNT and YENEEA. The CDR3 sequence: CASSLGQGSYNEQFF. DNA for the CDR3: TGTGCCAGCAGCCTTGGACAGGGCTCCTACAATGAGCAGTTCTTC.

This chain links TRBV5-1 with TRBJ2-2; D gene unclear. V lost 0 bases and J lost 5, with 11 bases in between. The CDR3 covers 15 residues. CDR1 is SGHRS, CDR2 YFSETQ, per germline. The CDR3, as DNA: TGCGCCAGCAGCTTGGGTGACTTGCGTACCGGGGAGCTGTTTTTT. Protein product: CASSLGDLRTGELFF.

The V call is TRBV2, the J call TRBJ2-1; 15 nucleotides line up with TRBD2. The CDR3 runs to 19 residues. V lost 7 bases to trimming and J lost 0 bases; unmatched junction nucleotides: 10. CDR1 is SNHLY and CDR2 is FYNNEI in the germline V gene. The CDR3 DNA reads TGTGCCAGCATCAAAGGGACTAGCGGGAGGAAACACTCCTACAATGAGCAGTTCTTC. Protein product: CASIKGTSGRKHSYNEQFF.

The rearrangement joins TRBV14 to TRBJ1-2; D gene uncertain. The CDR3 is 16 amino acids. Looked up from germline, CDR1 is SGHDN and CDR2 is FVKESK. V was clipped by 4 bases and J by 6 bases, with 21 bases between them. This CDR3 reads CASSPNWPVMLDGYTF. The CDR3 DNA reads TGTGCCAGCAGCCCCAATTGGCCCGTTATGCTAGATGGCTACACCTTC. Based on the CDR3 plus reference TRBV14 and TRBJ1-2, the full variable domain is EAGVTQFPSHSVIEKGQTVTLRCDPISGHDNLYWYRRVMGKEIKFLLHFVKESKQDESGMPNNRFLAERTGGTYSTLKVQPAELEDSGVYFCASSPNWPVMLDGYTFGSGTRLTVV.

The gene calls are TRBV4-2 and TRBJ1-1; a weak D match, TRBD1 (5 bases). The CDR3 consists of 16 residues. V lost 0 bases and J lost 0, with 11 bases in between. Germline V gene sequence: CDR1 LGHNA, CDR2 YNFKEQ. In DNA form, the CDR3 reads TGTGCCAGCAGCCAAGATCACCGACAGATGAACACTGAAGCTTTCTTT. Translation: CASSQDHRQMNTEAFF.